This T cell receptor beta chain came from a study of T cells after yellow fever vaccination. Study results and limitations: At around 96% for CD4 and approximately 88% for CD8, most primary-vaccination clones showed up again after the booster. Secondary responses were weaker yet peaked faster, day 5 versus 15.

CDR3 length equals 14 residues. The ends were cut back, 1 base at V and 1 base at J, with 7 bases in the middle. Germline assignment: CDR1 MNHEY and CDR2 SMNVEV (reference sequence). This clonotype was detected many times. Its antigen is as yet unknown. Template-switching 5'RACE yielded the TCR cDNA; a universal primer site and UMIs were added in the process. Via MiXCR, TCRdb re-called the 5' RACE reads, giving one row per CDR3 protein. Here the sample spans about 50,000 distinct CDR3 sequences, more than 5.5% being singletons. The sequence was obtained from a man younger than 35 who received the YFV17D yellow fever vaccine. The genes are TRBV27 and TRBJ1-1, with D perhaps TRBD1 (5 bases). The sample here was CD8+ T cells sorted from PBMCs, taken on the day of the first yellow fever vaccination. The CDR3 nucleotides read TGTGCCAGCAGTTTATGGGGACCGAACACTGAAGCTTTCTTT. Protein sequence: CASSLWGPNTEAFF.